This T cell receptor (beta chain) was captured in a study of ipilimumab plus nivolumab after autologous stem cell transplantation. The CDR3 loop spans 14 amino acids. V lost 3 bases, J lost 4 bases, and 4 bases stayed unmatched. Germline loops: CDR1 MNHEY, CDR2 SMNVEV (reference sequence). Assay used: immunoSEQ multiplex PCR; TCRdb lists only in-frame clones, some missing. Of 8,500 to 11,000 clones listed, about 81% were seen once; the top ten hold approximately 9%. V and J are TRBV27 and TRBJ2-7, with 9 bases identical to TRBD1. The sequences come from PBMCs, collected in a trial of ipilimumab plus nivolumab as post-transplant consolidation. This TCR derives from a male donor with diffuse large B-cell lymphoma. The CDR3 DNA reads TGTGCCAGCAGTTTCGGGACAGGGTGGTACGAGCAGTACTTC. The encoded protein is CASSFGTGWYEQYF.